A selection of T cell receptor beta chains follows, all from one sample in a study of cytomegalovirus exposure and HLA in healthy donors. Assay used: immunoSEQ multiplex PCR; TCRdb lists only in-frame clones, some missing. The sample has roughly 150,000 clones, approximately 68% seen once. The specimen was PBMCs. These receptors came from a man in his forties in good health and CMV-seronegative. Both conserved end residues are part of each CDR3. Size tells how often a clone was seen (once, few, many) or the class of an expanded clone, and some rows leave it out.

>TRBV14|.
CASSHGAASGSGAYEQYF
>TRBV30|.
CAWSVQGGNYGYTF
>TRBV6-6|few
CASSSQQAYEQYF
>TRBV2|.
CASRGGGVRAQYF
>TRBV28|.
CASSSPGDGYTF
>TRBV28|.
CASSDGQSDTDTQYF
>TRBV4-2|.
CASSRSPAQSGNTIYF
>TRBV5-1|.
CASSLVTEDGYTF
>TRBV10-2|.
CASEQGIGTEAFF
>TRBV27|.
CASSGTGWQPQHF
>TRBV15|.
CATSRGSGDTDTQYF
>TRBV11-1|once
CASSYGTSGGSLYEQYF
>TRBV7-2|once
CASGLAGGTDTQYF
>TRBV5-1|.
CASSPLAVQETQYF
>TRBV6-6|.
CASSSASVEVTDTQYF
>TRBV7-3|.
CASSVTTGGQETQYF
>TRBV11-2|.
CASSPVAGEGNQPQHF
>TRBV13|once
CASSPPQGPYEQYF
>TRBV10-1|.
CASSNPGTGVADTQYF
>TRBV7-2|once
CASSLRGTVGTGSYEQYF
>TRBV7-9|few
CASSLDSEAFF
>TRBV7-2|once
CASSPPTGDYGYTF
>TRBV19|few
CASSITGLDEQYF
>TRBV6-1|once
CASSELPPSGGVTDTQYF
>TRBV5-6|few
CASSLWAYGNQPQHF
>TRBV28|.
CASSLDAGSPYEQYF
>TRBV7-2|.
CASSPPRAGVNEQYF